This TCR beta chain is drawn from a study of vaccination and CD4 T cells after COVID-19. This sample's treatment: approximately 10-day PBMC culture with coronavirus spike peptide pools or control peptides (ViraFEST assay). Turning to this clonotype: Its specificity is unknown.

The length of the CDR3 is 14 residues. Germline V gene data show CDR1 as LNHNV and CDR2 as YYDKDF (reference sequence). Trimming cost V 3 bases and J 1 base, with 8 bases left between them. CD4+ T cells that had been cultured provided DNA sequenced with the Oncomine TCR Beta short-read assay. One entry per CDR3 protein, called by TCRdb with MiXCR from the PCR reads. The sample gives tens of thousands of distinct CDR3 sequences, 60% to 80% of which show up once; 23% is in the top ten. This clonotype originated in a human donor who received a COVID-19 vaccine. Source: CD4+ T cells from blood, cultured in vitro, taken before SARS-CoV-2 vaccination. V is TRBV15 and J is TRBJ2-3; the D is unclear. CDR3 nucleotide sequence: TGTGCCACCAGCAGGGGTGCCCGCACAGATACGCAGTATTTT. Its protein product is CATSRGARTDTQYF.